This TCR beta chain was sequenced for a study of T-cell reconstitution after alpha-beta-depleted transplantation in children. This clonotype was detected ten times or more. During its preparation, the TCRbeta library received unique molecular identifiers. From the PCR reads, TCRdb called clonotypes with MiXCR, one entry per CDR3 protein. The sample lists approximately 350,000 distinct CDR3 sequences; less than 15% were seen once. Deletions cut 5 bases from V and 2 bases from J, with 11 bases between. Looked up from germline, CDR1 is SGHVS and CDR2 is FQNEAQ. This CDR3 has 14 amino acids. The chain combines TRBV7-8 with TRBJ2-3, with D hard to call. The sequence derives from a human donor who donated a stem cell graft to a child with Fanconi anemia. The sequencing here drew on PBMCs, taken from the stem cell graft. As DNA, the CDR3 is TGTGCCAGCAGCCTTAACCTGGACACAGATACGCAGTATTTT. Protein: CASSLNLDTDTQYF.